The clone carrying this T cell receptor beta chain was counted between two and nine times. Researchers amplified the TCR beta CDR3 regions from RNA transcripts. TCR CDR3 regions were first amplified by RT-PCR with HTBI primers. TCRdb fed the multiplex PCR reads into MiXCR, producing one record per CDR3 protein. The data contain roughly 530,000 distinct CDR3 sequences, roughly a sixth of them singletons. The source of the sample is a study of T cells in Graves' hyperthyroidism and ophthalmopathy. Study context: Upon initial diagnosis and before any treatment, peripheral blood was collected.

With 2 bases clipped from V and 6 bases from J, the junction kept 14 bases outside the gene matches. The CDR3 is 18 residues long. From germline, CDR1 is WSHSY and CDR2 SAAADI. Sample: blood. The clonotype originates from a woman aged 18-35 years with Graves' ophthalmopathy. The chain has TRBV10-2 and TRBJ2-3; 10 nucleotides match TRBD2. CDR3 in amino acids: CASSEVLAGAMVVDTQYF. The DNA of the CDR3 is TGCGCCAGCAGTGAGGTTCTAGCGGGGGCTATGGTTGTGGATACGCAGTATTTT.